This TCR beta chain was identified in a study of shared clonotypes between healthy human individuals. Background on the study: Serving as donors were two women and three men, whose ages spanned 18 to 49.

Method: immunoSEQ multiplex PCR; TCRdb's copy keeps in-frame clones and lacks some. This sample yields under 1 million clones, of which roughly 96% are seen a single time; less than 0.25% belongs to the top ten. CD45RO-negative, CCR7-positively selected cells formed the naive CD8 fraction, excluding terminally differentiated effector memory CD45RA+ cells. Caucasian adults living in Nashville, Tennessee, provided all samples. The CDR3 sequence is 15 residues long. CDR1 and CDR2 (germline): LNHDA, SQIVND (reference sequence). The germline V and J ends were trimmed by 5 bases and 4 bases, with 14 bases remaining between them.

The source material was naive CD8+ T cells sorted from blood. The J gene is TRBJ1-4, the V gene TRBV19; D gene unclear. The TCR comes from a man under 40 in good health. CDR3 DNA: TGTGCCAGTAGTTTCGCCATAGGGCGTAATGAAAAACTGTTTTTT. Translating gives CASSFAIGRNEKLFF.